This T cell receptor beta chain was sequenced during a study of CD8+ T cells in alopecia areata (dated by TCRdb to the late 2010s). In the study overall: In both human patients and the C3H/HeJ mouse model, the study applied high-throughput TCRbeta sequencing to look at T cell clonal expansion in alopecia areata. On the human side, TCRbeta sequencing was run on scalp tissue and on sorted CD4+ and CD8+ peripheral blood T cells from healthy controls and from alopecia areata patients with either patchy or totalis/universalis disease. Clonality in the scalp was compared among normal scalp (n=4), patchy alopecia areata scalp (n=8), and alopecia totalis/universalis scalp (n=8). RNA was extracted with the PAXgene miRNA kit for fixed scalp, the miRNeasy kit for PBMCs, and the RNeasy kit for mouse skin. Amplification of TCRbeta CDR3 regions was done by immunoSEQ multiplex PCR using 35 Vbeta forward primers and 13 Jbeta reverse primers. The full study reports these points: Resident alphabeta T cells in normal human skin are also sequenced, complicating scalp TCR repertoire analysis, unlike mouse skin dominated by gammadelta T cells. TCR sequences shared between patients were less clear than in mice, possibly partly because of HLA diversity in the patient population. Higher clonality and more expanded CD8+ clones were observed in lesional scalp than in normal scalp, particularly in alopecia totalis/universalis, a finding suggestive of antigenic drive.

On this clone itself: The clone's antigen remains unknown. The record has no base qualities; no much larger clone is one base away.

The method was the immunoSEQ multiplex PCR assay. To provide template for TCR sequencing, every sample had RNA extracted and reverse transcribed into cDNA. First-strand cDNA was synthesized using SuperScript III with a 2:1 mix of oligo-dT and random hexamers. A synthetic immune receptor repertoire was used to assess amplification bias, and residual bias was removed computationally. Per the authors' processing: Raw reads were preprocessed to remove errors, and CDR3 was defined by IMGT conventions from the conserved cysteine to phenylalanine. To get clonality, Shannon entropy was normalized by log2 of the number of productive unique TCRs and the result was subtracted from 1. Scalp TCRbeta sequences were cross-referenced with sorted blood CD4 and CD8 repertoires so that the CD4 or CD8 identity of scalp clones could be inferred. This immuneACCESS table, as held by TCRdb, lists in-frame sequences with V and J called but not all clones. Of the missing ones, under half trace to an unresolved V gene in checked studies; the others have no known cause. Clonal size and the V and J genes are those of that table, whereas D and trimming came from the DNA. The sample includes some 160,000 clones, with 62% observed a single time. The ten biggest clones cover 36% of the sample.

PBMCs were isolated by density centrifugation and stained for CD3, CD4 and CD8, after which CD4+ and CD8+ T cells were sorted on a FACSAria. Scalp biopsies and blood samples were provided by unaffected controls. The TCR comes from a human donor in good health. Specimen: CD8+ T cells sorted from blood.

The CDR3 loop reads CSVEVRTSGRARIKTQYF. The DNA sequence reads TGCAGCGTTGAAGTTAGGACTAGCGGGAGGGCCAGAATAAAGACCCAGTACTTC. Recombination linked TRBV29-1 to TRBJ2-5; 15 bases in between match TRBD2. CDR1 SQVTM and CDR2 ANQGSEA were looked up in the germline V gene. Counted from cysteine to phenylalanine, this CDR3 has 18 amino acids. The DNA shown is the 54-base CDR3, in frame from base 1. From V the trimming removes 1 base and from J it removes 6 bases, while the gene matches leave 12 bases of the junction unaccounted for.